This passage covers 27 T cell receptor beta chains from one sample sequenced in a study of identifying expanded T cells in peripheral blood. The repertoire was sequenced with immunoSEQ multiplex PCR; TCRdb's copy has only in-frame clones and lacks some. This sample has about 130,000 clones, with 86% found just once. The sample consisted of blood. The receptors derive from a person aged 18 to 75 in good health.

This clone has more than one count but fewer than ten. V and J are TRBV19 and TRBJ1-4; D is perhaps TRBD1 (5 bases). The CDR3 totals 14 residues. Trimming shortened V by 6 bases and J by 7 bases, and 15 bases separated the two germline ends. CDR1 LNHDA and CDR2 SQIVND come from the germline V gene (reference sequence). CDR3 sequence: CASSDQGDGEKLFF. The CDR3 region has the DNA TGTGCCAGTAGCGACCAGGGAGATGGTGAAAAACTGTTTTTT.

This chain links TRBV4-3 with TRBJ1-4; D remains unclear. Trimming took 2 bases from V and 7 from J, leaving 2 bases between them. The CDR3 consists of 11 residues. Germline V gene data show CDR1 as LGHNA and CDR2 as YSLEER. CDR3 protein: CASSQLEKLFF. The CDR3 coding sequence is TGCGCCAGCAGCCAACTTGAAAAACTGTTTTTT.

The count of this clone is one. The V and J genes are TRBV5-5 and TRBJ1-4, with 7 nucleotides matching TRBD1. Trimming cost V 4 bases and J 5 bases; bases outside gene matches: 5. The CDR3 covers 14 residues. In germline, CDR1 is SGHKS, CDR2 YYEKEE (reference sequence). The CDR3 reads CASSPGTVNEKLFF. DNA of the CDR3: TGTGCCAGCAGCCCCGGGACAGTCAATGAAAAACTGTTTTTT.

CDR3 residues: CAISESQGGTGGSPLHF. In nucleotides, the CDR3 is TGTGCCATCAGTGAGTCCCAAGGGGGGACAGGGGGTTCACCCCTCCACTTT. This chain links TRBV10-3 with TRBJ1-6; TRBD1 aligns across 11 bases. The ends lost 0 bases at V and 9 bases at J; junction bases unmatched: 7. Germline V gene sequence: CDR1 ENHRY, CDR2 SYGVKD. This CDR3 is built from 17 residues.

V gene TRBV9 combines with J gene TRBJ1-2, with TRBD1 matching over 8 bases. The CDR3 extends over 17 amino acids. Per the germline V gene, CDR1 is SGDLS and CDR2 is YYNGEE. J gave up 4 bases and V 0 bases, and 11 bases lay outside the gene matches. CDR3 in amino acids: CASSVGHGTGRVYGYTF. In nucleotides, the CDR3 is TGTGCCAGCAGCGTAGGGCATGGGACAGGACGTGTCTATGGCTACACCTTC.

The chain is built from TRBV6-5 and TRBJ1-3; 7 bases line up with TRBD1. This CDR3 is built from 15 residues. V dropped 6 bases and J dropped 2; count of bases not matched to a gene: 7. The germline gives CDR1 MNHEY, CDR2 SVGAGI. In DNA, the CDR3 is TGTGCCAGCAGCCGCACAGGGGATACTGGAAACACCATATATTTT. This gives the protein CASSRTGDTGNTIYF.

V and J are TRBV9 and TRBJ2-1; D is undetermined. The germline CDR1 and CDR2 sequences are SGDLS and YYNGEE. The CDR3 is 11 amino acids. V lost 0 bases and J lost 9, with 4 bases in between. CDR3 sequence reads: CASSVGLEQFF. The CDR3 DNA reads as TGTGCCAGCAGCGTAGGACTTGAGCAGTTCTTC.

The chain has TRBV4-1 and TRBJ1-1, with D perhaps TRBD1 (5 bases). Germline V gene sequence: CDR1 MGHRA, CDR2 YSYEKL. This CDR3 comprises 15 residues. Trimming stripped 0 bases from V and 4 bases from J, with 12 bases between. The CDR3 loop reads CASSQDLVQGTEAFF. The CDR3 DNA reads TGCGCCAGCAGCCAAGATCTTGTGCAGGGCACTGAAGCTTTCTTT.

The rearrangement uses TRBV27 and TRBJ2-2; TRBD2 aligns across 9 bases. This CDR3 is 16 amino acids long. Trimming at V came to 6 bases and at J to 6 bases, leaving 11 bases not matched to a gene. Germline loops: CDR1 MNHEY, CDR2 SMNVEV (reference sequence). The CDR3 nucleotides read TGTGCCAGCAGCGTTAATAGGGGACTAGCCCCCGGGGAGCTGTTTTTT. It translates to CASSVNRGLAPGELFF.

The V and J genes are TRBV2 and TRBJ2-1; 9 bases map to TRBD2. The V segment lost 7 bases and the J segment 2 bases; nucleotides outside the gene matches: 3. The CDR3 runs to 14 residues. Germline CDR1 reads SNHLY; CDR2 reads FYNNEI. The CDR3, as DNA: TGTGCCAGCAACTTAGCGGGAGCCTACAATGAGCAGTTCTTC. The encoded protein is CASNLAGAYNEQFF.

V and J are TRBV28 and TRBJ2-5; no firm D call. With 3 bases removed from V and 2 bases from J, the gap between germline ends came to 7 bases. From germline, CDR1 is MDHEN and CDR2 SYDVKM. This CDR3 spans 13 amino acids. CDR3 DNA: TGTGCCAGCAGTTTGCTAGTACAAGAGACCCAGTACTTC. Translation gives CASSLLVQETQYF.

The CDR3 sequence: CASSPNSGATYEQYF. The CDR3 DNA reads as TGTGCCAGCAGCCCAAATAGCGGGGCGACCTACGAGCAGTACTTC. The V call is TRBV7-3, the J call TRBJ2-7, with TRBD2 matching over 8 bases. The CDR3 is 15 residues long. V trimming: 5 bases; J trimming: 2 bases; junction bases outside the gene matches: 8. In germline, CDR1 is SGHTA, CDR2 FQGTGA.

The CDR3 region is CASTDRGQVWTEAFF. For the CDR3, the DNA is TGTGCCAGTACCGACAGGGGTCAGGTATGGACTGAAGCTTTCTTT. This chain links TRBV19 with TRBJ1-1; TRBD1 aligns across 8 bases. V was pared by 7 bases and J by 5 bases, with 12 bases of the junction left unmatched. Germline lookup yields CDR1 LNHDA and CDR2 SQIVND (reference sequence). The CDR3 has 15 amino acids.

The rearrangement links TRBV10-3 to TRBJ1-2; D is unclear. This CDR3 is built from 13 residues. Germline CDR1 ENHRY, CDR2 SYGVKD. V dropped 5 bases and J dropped 0 bases, with 7 bases sitting between them. CDR3 sequence: CAISYDANYGYTF. The CDR3 nucleotides are TGTGCCATCAGTTACGACGCTAACTATGGCTACACCTTC.

V usage is TRBV6-1 and J usage is TRBJ2-1; the match to TRBD1 covers 7 bases. The CDR3 totals 14 residues. Unmatched junction bases numbered 10, after V lost 8 bases and J lost 6 bases. Germline CDR1 MNHNS, CDR2 SASEGT. CDR3 residues: CASLRDSRLNEQFF. CDR3 nucleotides: TGTGCCAGCCTCCGGGACAGCCGACTCAATGAGCAGTTCTTC.

The genes are TRBV5-1 and TRBJ2-7, with D possibly being TRBD1 or TRBD2 (5 bases each). Trimming shortened V by 1 base and J by 3 bases, and 14 bases separated the two germline ends. This CDR3 contains 15 residues. The germline V gene has CDR1 SGHRS and CDR2 YFSETQ. The CDR3 sequence is CASSLLVGADYEQYF. CDR3 coding DNA: TGCGCCAGCAGCTTGCTGGTCGGGGCCGACTACGAGCAGTACTTC.

V gene TRBV4-1 combines with J gene TRBJ2-5; 9 bases are shared with TRBD1. V trimming: 1 base; J trimming: 1 base; junction bases outside the gene matches: 7. Germline CDR1 is MGHRA and CDR2 is YSYEKL. This CDR3 is 17 amino acids long. CDR3 sequence reads: CASSQALGTGLQETQYF. CDR3 in DNA: TGCGCCAGCAGCCAAGCCCTCGGGACAGGGCTCCAAGAGACCCAGTACTTC.

This clone was picked up one time. The rearrangement joins TRBV6-1 to TRBJ2-1; D is possibly TRBD1 or TRBD2 (6 bases each). Deletions cut 6 bases from V and 12 bases from J, with 15 bases between. This CDR3 comprises 12 residues. Germline values: CDR1 MNHNS, CDR2 SASEGT. In nucleotides, the CDR3 is TGTGCCAGCAGAATGGGACTCAGGGGGCAGTTCTTC. Its protein product is CASRMGLRGQFF.

The V and J genes are TRBV6-1 and TRBJ1-5, with D hard to call. V was trimmed by 1 base and J by 4 bases, leaving 5 bases between them. Per the germline V gene, CDR1 is MNHNS and CDR2 is SASEGT. The CDR3 length is 13 residues. The chain's CDR3 is CASSEERNQPQHF. The DNA for the CDR3 is TGTGCCAGCAGTGAAGAACGGAATCAGCCCCAGCATTTT.

This clone has ten or more counts. The genes are TRBV14 and TRBJ2-3; TRBD2 matches at 8 bases. The CDR3 covers 17 residues. V shed 0 bases, J shed 0 bases, and the junction held 5 bases outside the gene matches. Germline V CDR1 and CDR2: SGHDN, FVKESK. The CDR3 sequence: CASSQDPAGVSTDTQYF. The CDR3 DNA reads TGTGCCAGCAGCCAAGATCCAGCGGGGGTTAGCACAGATACGCAGTATTTT.

This chain uses TRBV19 with TRBJ2-1; D call uncertain. CDR1 and CDR2 (germline): LNHDA, SQIVND (reference sequence). The V end was cut by 5 bases, the J end by 9 bases, with 17 bases between. There are 14 residues in the CDR3. The CDR3 nucleotides are TGTGCCAGTAGTGACACTGGGTACAATGTTGAGCAGTTCTTC. Its translation: CASSDTGYNVEQFF.

This clone was recorded once. The CDR3 DNA is TGTGCCAGCAGCTTAGTTTACGAGGGGAGGGAGCAGTACTTC. Translated: CASSLVYEGREQYF. The chain has TRBV11-2 and TRBJ2-7; maybe TRBD2 (6 bases). Germline V gives CDR1 SGHAT, CDR2 FQNNGV. The CDR3 consists of 14 residues. Trimming cost V 1 base and J 7 bases, with 14 bases left between them.

Turning to this clone: The same CDR3 also results from other DNA sequences found in this sample. The chain recombines TRBV7-2 with TRBJ1-1; D may be TRBD1 (5 bases). The germline CDR1 and CDR2 sequences are SGHTA and FQGNSA. This CDR3 contains 14 residues. V lost 1 base and J lost 1, with 7 bases in between. CDR3 DNA: TGTGCCAGCAGCTTAGGACAGCAGAACACTGAAGCTTTCTTT. This sequence encodes CASSLGQQNTEAFF. Using reference TRBV7-2 and TRBJ1-1 for the parts outside the CDR3, the full variable domain is GAGVSQSPSNKVTEKGKDVELRCDPISGHTALYWYRQSLGQGLEFLIYFQGNSAPDKSGLPSDRFSAERTGGSVSTLTIQRTQQEDSAVYLCASSLGQQNTEAFFGQGTRLTVV.

V usage is TRBV13 and J usage is TRBJ2-7; D is perhaps TRBD1 or TRBD2 (6 bases each). In germline, CDR1 is PRHDT, CDR2 FYEKMQ (reference sequence). The CDR3 runs to 15 residues. Deletions cut 5 bases from V and 2 bases from J, with 16 bases between. Written as DNA, the CDR3 is TGTGCCAGCAGCCCCCCGGGGGCTAGGACCTACGAGCAGTACTTC. Protein product: CASSPPGARTYEQYF.

V and J are TRBV5-1 and TRBJ1-3; 9 bases are shared with TRBD1. The junction had 6 bases not matched to a gene; V was cut back by 4 bases and J by 7 bases. Germline-derived CDR1 and CDR2 are SGHRS and YFSETQ. The CDR3 sequence is 14 residues long. The CDR3 coding sequence is TGCGCCAGCAGCCTGAAACAGGGGGCGAACACCATATATTTT. Translated: CASSLKQGANTIYF.

This chain joins TRBV4-2 and TRBJ2-3, with D perhaps matching TRBD2 (5 bases). The germline V gene encodes CDR1 LGHNA and CDR2 YNFKEQ. V gave up 4 bases and J gave up 3 bases, with 20 bases separating them. There are 17 residues in the CDR3. Written as DNA, the CDR3 is TGTGCCAGCAGCCGCCTTCCCGCTAGCCCTACTACAGATACGCAGTATTTT. Amino acid sequence: CASSRLPASPTTDTQYF.

V gene TRBV2 combines with J gene TRBJ2-3, with 11 bases fitting TRBD2. Trimming removed 4 bases from V and 1 base from J; junction bases left unmatched: 1. The germline V gene has CDR1 SNHLY and CDR2 FYNNEI. The CDR3 has 15 amino acids. Written as DNA, the CDR3 is TGTGCCAGCAGTGTGACTAGCGGGGGCACAGATACGCAGTATTTT. This encodes CASSVTSGGTDTQYF.